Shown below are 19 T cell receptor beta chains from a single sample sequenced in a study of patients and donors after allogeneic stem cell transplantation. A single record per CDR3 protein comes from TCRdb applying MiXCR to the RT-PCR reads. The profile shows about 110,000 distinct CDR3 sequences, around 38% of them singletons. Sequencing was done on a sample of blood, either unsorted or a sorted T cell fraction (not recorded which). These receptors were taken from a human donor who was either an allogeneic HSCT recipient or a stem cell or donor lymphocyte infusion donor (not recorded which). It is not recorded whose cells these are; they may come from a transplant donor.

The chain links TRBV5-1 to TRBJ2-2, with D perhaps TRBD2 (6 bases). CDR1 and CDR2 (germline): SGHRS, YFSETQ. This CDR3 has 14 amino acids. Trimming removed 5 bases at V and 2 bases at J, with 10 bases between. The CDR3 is CASSSGTNTGELFF. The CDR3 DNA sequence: TGCGCCAGCAGTAGCGGCACCAACACCGGGGAGCTGTTTTTT.

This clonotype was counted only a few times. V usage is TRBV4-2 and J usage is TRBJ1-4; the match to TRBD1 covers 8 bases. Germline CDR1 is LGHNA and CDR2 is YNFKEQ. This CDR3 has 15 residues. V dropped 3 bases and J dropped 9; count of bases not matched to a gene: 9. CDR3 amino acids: CASSHLDRDVKKLFF. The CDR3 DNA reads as TGTGCCAGCAGCCACCTGGACAGGGACGTGAAAAAACTGTTTTTT.

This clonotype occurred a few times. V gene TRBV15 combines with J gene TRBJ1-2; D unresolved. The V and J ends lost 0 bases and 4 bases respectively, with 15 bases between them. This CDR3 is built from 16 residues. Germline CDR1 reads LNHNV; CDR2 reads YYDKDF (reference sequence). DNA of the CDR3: TGTGCCACCAGCAGAGATAAAAAGGGAGGCGCCTATGGCTACACCTTC. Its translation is CATSRDKKGGAYGYTF.

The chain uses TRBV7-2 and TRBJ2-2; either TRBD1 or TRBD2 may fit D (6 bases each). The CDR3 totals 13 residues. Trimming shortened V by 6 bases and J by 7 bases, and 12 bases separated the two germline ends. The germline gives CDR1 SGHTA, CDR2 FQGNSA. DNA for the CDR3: TGTGCCAGCAGACGCGGAGGGGGCGGGGAGCTGTTTTTT. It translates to CASRRGGGGELFF.

The CDR3: CASSLKGIAYNEQFF. The CDR3 nucleotides read TGTGCCAGCAGCTTAAAGGGGATTGCCTACAATGAGCAGTTCTTC. The V call is TRBV7-9, the J call TRBJ2-1, with a weak D call TRBD1 (5 bases). Germline V gene lookup returns CDR1 SEHNR and CDR2 FQNEAQ (reference sequence). V lost 2 bases, J lost 2 bases, and 10 bases lay in between. This CDR3 region has 15 residues.

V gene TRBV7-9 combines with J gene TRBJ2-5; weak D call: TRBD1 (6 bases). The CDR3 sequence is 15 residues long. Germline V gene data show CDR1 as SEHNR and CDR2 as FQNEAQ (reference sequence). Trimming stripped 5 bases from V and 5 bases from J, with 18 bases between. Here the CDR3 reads CASSPGQNLGETQYF. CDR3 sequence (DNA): TGTGCCAGCAGCCCCGGACAGAACCTTGGGGAGACCCAGTACTTC.

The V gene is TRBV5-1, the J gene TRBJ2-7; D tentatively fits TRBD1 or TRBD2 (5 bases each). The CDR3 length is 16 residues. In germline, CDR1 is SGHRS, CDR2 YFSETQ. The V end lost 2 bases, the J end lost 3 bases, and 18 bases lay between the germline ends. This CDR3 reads CASSLSPRDRDYEQYF. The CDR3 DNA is TGCGCCAGCAGCTTATCCCCCCGGGACCGGGACTACGAGCAGTACTTC.

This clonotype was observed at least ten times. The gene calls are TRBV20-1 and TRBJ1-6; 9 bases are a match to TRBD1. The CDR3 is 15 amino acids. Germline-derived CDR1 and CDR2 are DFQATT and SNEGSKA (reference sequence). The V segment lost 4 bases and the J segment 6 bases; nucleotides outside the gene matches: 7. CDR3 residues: CSANTGGASNSPLHF. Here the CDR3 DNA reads TGCAGTGCTAACACAGGGGGCGCATCTAATTCACCCCTCCACTTT.

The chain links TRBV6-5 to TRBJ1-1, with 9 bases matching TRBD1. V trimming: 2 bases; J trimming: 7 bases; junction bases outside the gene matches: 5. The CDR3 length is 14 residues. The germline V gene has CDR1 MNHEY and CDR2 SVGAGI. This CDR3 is CASSYTGGDFEAFF. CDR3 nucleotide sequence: TGTGCCAGCAGTTACACAGGGGGCGACTTTGAAGCTTTCTTT.

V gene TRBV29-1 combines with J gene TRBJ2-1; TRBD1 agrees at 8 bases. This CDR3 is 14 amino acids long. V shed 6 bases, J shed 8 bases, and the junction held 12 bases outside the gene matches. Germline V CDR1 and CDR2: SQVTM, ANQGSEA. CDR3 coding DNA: TGCAGCGTCCGGACAGGGCTCCACAATGATGAGCAGTTCTTC. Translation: CSVRTGLHNDEQFF.

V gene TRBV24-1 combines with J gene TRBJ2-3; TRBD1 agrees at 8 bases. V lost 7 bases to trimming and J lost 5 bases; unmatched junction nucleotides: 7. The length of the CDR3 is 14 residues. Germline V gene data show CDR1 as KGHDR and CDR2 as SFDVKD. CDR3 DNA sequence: TGTGCCACCAGGGCAGGGGGCTCGGGAGATACGCAGTATTTT. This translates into CATRAGGSGDTQYF.

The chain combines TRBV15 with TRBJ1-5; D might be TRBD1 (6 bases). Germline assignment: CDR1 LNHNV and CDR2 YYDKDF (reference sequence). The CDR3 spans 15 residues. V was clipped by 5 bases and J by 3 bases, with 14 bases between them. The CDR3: CATSSLGQINQPQHF. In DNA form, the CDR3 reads TGTGCCACCAGCTCTCTCGGACAGATCAATCAGCCCCAGCATTTT.

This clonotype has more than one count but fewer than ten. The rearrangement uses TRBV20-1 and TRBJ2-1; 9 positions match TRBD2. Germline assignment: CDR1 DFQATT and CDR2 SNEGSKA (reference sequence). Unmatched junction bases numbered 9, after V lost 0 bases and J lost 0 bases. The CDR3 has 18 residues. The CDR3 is CSARDGLASWGSYNEQFF. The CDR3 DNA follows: TGCAGTGCTAGAGACGGACTAGCGAGCTGGGGCTCCTACAATGAGCAGTTCTTC.

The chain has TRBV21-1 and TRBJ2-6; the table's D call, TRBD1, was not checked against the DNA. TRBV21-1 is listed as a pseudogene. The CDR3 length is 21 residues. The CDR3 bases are TGTGCCAGCAGCTTCCGGACAGGGGCGACTTCGGTGCTCTCTGGGGCCAACGTCCTGACTTTC. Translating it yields CASSFRTGATSVLSGANVLTF.

The CDR3 DNA follows: TGTGCCAGCAGTCCAGGGACAGGGATCCAGCCCCAGCATTTT. Amino acid sequence: CASSPGTGIQPQHF. The V gene is TRBV28, the J gene TRBJ1-5; 9 bases are shared with TRBD1. In germline, CDR1 is MDHEN, CDR2 SYDVKM. This CDR3 has 14 amino acids. V shed 5 bases, J shed 7 bases, and the junction held 6 bases outside the gene matches.

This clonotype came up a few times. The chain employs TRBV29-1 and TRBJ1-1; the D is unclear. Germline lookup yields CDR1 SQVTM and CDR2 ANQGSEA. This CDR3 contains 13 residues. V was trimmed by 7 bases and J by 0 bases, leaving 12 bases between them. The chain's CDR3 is CSGGGRLNTEAFF. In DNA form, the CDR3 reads TGCAGCGGTGGTGGGCGCCTGAACACTGAAGCTTTCTTT.

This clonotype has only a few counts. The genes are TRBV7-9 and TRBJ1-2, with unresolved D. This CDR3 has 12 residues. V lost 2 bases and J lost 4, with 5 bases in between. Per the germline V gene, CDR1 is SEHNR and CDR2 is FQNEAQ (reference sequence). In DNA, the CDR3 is TGTGCCAGCAGCTTAATCTCCTATGGCTACACCTTC. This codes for CASSLISYGYTF.

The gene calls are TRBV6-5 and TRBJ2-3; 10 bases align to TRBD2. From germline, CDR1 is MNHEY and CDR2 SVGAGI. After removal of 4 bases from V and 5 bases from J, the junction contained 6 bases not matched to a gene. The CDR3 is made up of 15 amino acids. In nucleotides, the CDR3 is TGTGCCAGCAGTTTGGGATTAGCGGGAGGAGATACGCAGTATTTT. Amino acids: CASSLGLAGGDTQYF.

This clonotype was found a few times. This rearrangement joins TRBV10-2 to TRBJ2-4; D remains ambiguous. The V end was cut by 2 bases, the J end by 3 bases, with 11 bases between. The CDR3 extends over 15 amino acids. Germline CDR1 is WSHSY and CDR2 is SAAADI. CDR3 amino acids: CASSEPEWGKNIQYF. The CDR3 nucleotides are TGCGCCAGCAGTGAGCCGGAGTGGGGCAAAAACATTCAGTACTTC.